This TCR beta chain emerged from a study of cytomegalovirus exposure and HLA in healthy donors. For the study at large: Most genotyped donors, approximately 81% of more than 300, had Caucasian-associated genetic ancestry. The study's findings and limits: Earlier analysis looked at TCR beta V segments, and most were productive about 90% or about 30% of the time. Reported findings show TCR beta sequences accurately forecast HLA-A and HLA-B alleles in most subjects. In a later analysis, a missense DCLRE1C variant was linked to TCR beta V- and J-gene trimming.

The CDR3 length is 14 residues. Trimming took 0 bases from V and 2 from J, leaving 7 bases between them. CDR1 and CDR2 (germline): MRHNA, SNTAGT. Both 60 Vbeta primers and 13 Jbeta primers went into the PCR. Sequencing used immunoSEQ multiplex PCR; TCRdb keeps in-frame clones, though not all of them. The data contain about 120,000 clones, approximately 65% of them singletons. As to this clone: Its target is not known.

The clonotype originates from a man aged 18 to 30 in good health and CMV-seronegative. V gene TRBV6-4 combines with J gene TRBJ2-5, with D tentatively TRBD2 (6 bases). Sequenced sample: PBMCs. In DNA, the CDR3 is TGTGCCAGCAGTGACTCGGGGAGGCAAGAGACCCAGTACTTC. Its translation: CASSDSGRQETQYF.